This entry features one T cell receptor (beta chain) sequence. What it binds is unknown. CDR1 is GTSNPN, CDR2 SVGIG, per germline (reference sequence). The CDR3 extends over 15 amino acids. Trimming took 0 bases from V and 4 from J; bases not matched to a gene: 5. The source of the sample is a study of cytomegalovirus exposure and HLA in healthy donors. Study-wide points: Cytomegalovirus association was listed for roughly 160 TCR beta chains.

13 Jbeta primers and 60 Vbeta primers were used for the PCR. The assay was immunoSEQ multiplex PCR, and TCRdb's table has in-frame clones only and misses some. The profile shows 200,000 to 250,000 clones, over 65% of them singletons. The sequenced sample was PBMCs. This TCR was recovered from a woman aged 55-69 years in good health and CMV-seropositive. The chain has TRBV30 and TRBJ2-4; 8 bases are shared with TRBD1. CDR3 nucleotides: TGTGCCTGGAGTGTTGCAGGGGGCGGGAAAAACATTCAGTACTTC. Translated: CAWSVAGGGKNIQYF.